This T cell receptor (beta chain) stems from a study of cytomegalovirus exposure and HLA in healthy donors listed by TCRdb under 2017. Context from the whole study: An earlier analysis of approximately 640 of the donors reported 276 Gb of sequence data and 117 million unique TCR beta sequences from about 200 million T cells. Around 300 gigabases of sequencing data and approximately 85 million unique TCR sequences were included in an early release covering roughly 600 HLA-typed donors. Of the 350 to 450 genotyped donors, more than 75% were placed in the genetic ancestry cluster associated with self-reported Caucasian donors. The study aimed to test whether cataloging public T cell receptors could reveal signatures of past pathogen exposure. The T cell repertoires of under 700 subjects were profiled by immunosequencing and related to cytomegalovirus serostatus. In addition to the first cohort of 666 subjects, a separate validation cohort of approximately 110 different subjects was used. To predict cytomegalovirus infection status, the study brought together high-throughput TCR immunosequencing, statistical association of individual TCRs with disease status, and machine learning. A later analysis re-analyzed previously published TCR beta repertoires from 550 to 700 donors and added high-resolution HLA genotyping to study TCR occurrence patterns. Rather than drawing on any new phenotypic data, the later analysis identified candidate immune exposures from TCR beta sequences and the way those sequences occurred across donors. An earlier analysis of 587 of the donors applied high-throughput TCR beta sequencing to assess whether each TCR beta V gene segment acted as functional or pseudogenic. Alongside the repertoire data, information on donor age, sex, ethnicity and CMV serostatus was compiled. A later genetic analysis used genome-wide SNP genotypes for about 60% of the roughly 700 donors, treating that subset as a discovery cohort. All discovery cohort repertoires had been generated using a single sequencing platform. HLA typing included class I and class II loci at four-digit resolution. Typing coverage varied by locus: roughly 629-640 donors for A, B, C, DRB1 and DQB1; more than 500 for DQA1; over 600 for DPA1; more than 450 for DPB1. Several DR-DQ haplotypes were treated as single units for association and clustering because of strong linkage in the cohort. On average, around 240,000 unique TCR beta nucleotide sequences were sequenced per donor among 398 genotyped donors of the cohort, with roughly 18% of those sequences being non-productive. Findings and caveats that apply to the study as a whole: According to a later analysis, parvovirus B19, influenza, CMV and Epstein-Barr virus appeared linked to several top co-occurrence clusters. In a later genetic analysis, fewer N-insertions in productive TCRs were reported among donors in an Asian-associated ancestry cluster than the roughly 700-donor mean. Specific HLA alleles were associated with 15,000 to 20,000 TCR beta sequences at a false discovery rate of 0.05 in a later analysis. Only TCR beta chains were sequenced in this cohort, and the absence of alpha or paired-chain data limited detectable features. A further reported finding was that TCR beta sequences accurately predicted the HLA-A and HLA-B alleles for most subjects in the first cohort. While some public TCRs were present in many individuals, most TCR sequences turned up only very rarely across donors. It was suggested by the authors that the approach could potentially be generalized to other disease states and immunological phenotypes. A few of the identified cytomegalovirus-associated TCR beta chains were confirmed in vitro to be specific for cytomegalovirus antigens. An earlier analysis of 587 of the donors showed that most TCR beta V segments appeared in productive rearrangements either about 90% or about 30% of the time, which broadly matched IMGT annotations. A cluster of highly shared sequence variants was judged likely to represent a technical artifact of the sequencing pipeline. The earlier analysis of approximately 590 of the donors excluded approximately 17 rarely observed V segments, including chromosome 9 orphons, because counts were too low. In a later genetic analysis, a missense DCLRE1C variant was associated with V-gene and J-gene trimming of TCR beta chains, and the association was replicated in an independent cohort. According to a later analysis, most CMV-associated TCR beta chains appeared to be HLA-restricted, and the HLA associations seemed to be driven largely by CMV exposure. Correlated functional status among segregating V segments might be attributable to linkage disequilibrium, but an unknown experimental factor could not be ruled out. The classifier was reported to diagnose cytomegalovirus status with high specificity and sensitivity in both the original and validation cohorts. For the cohort, immune exposure information was limited to CMV serostatus. The 87-base-pair reads could not distinguish some IMGT-functional V segments, including TRBV6-2 and TRBV6-3, so those segments were excluded. Strong co-occurrence of HLA alleles, especially DR and DQ, made assigning TCR associations to individual alleles difficult. In a later analysis, TCR association rates were found to vary across HLA loci, with the most associated TCRs seen for DRB1 alleles and the fewest for HLA-C alleles. A total of 150 to 200 TCR beta chains were listed by the study as associated with cytomegalovirus. In a later analysis, HLA-associated TCR beta chains were found to be more clonally expanded and to have lower generation probabilities than equally common non-associated chains. Because HLA typing was unavailable for some donors at each locus, only the typed subset was used in association tests. Sequencing depth was assumed to be roughly uniform across donors in the presence/absence analyses, though that assumption may not hold.

Library generation was performed with the immunoSEQ multiplex PCR assay. For the multiplex PCR, a mixture combining 60 forward primers for TCR Vbeta segments and 13 reverse primers for TCR Jbeta segments was used. The CDR3 region of rearranged TCR beta genes was amplified from genomic DNA with a multiplex PCR assay. The Illumina HiSeq System was used to sequence the amplified TCR beta libraries as 87-base-pair reads. The original methods were these. In a later analysis, 70 million to 95 million unique TCR beta chains were counted across the approximately 620 repertoires, and approximately 11 million of these chains were shared by at least two donors. Raw reads were error-corrected and collapsed into unique sequences by a nearest-neighbor algorithm in which closely related sequences were merged to remove PCR and sequencing errors. To assign V, D and J gene segments, CDR3 sequences were aligned to IMGT reference sequences. For a sequence to be retained, a match of at least six nucleotides to both a V gene segment and a J gene segment was required. A rearrangement counted as productive if the CDR3 had no stop codons and remained in frame with V and J, and every other rearrangement counted as non-productive. Following IMGT convention, CDR3 was defined as the stretch from the second conserved V-encoded cysteine up to the conserved J-encoded phenylalanine. In an earlier analysis of around 600 of the donors, sequences lacking an unambiguous match to a single V gene segment were excluded. An earlier analysis of some 500 of the donors classified V segments as functional when productive rearrangements were above 56.7% and as segregating when the standard deviation between donors was above 5%. A statistical classification framework was built for diagnosing cytomegalovirus status from the catalog of TCR beta chain sequences. A later analysis assigned V and J genes by comparing TCR nucleotide sequences with IMGT/GENE-DB human TR gene sequences. Using the TCRdist pipeline, a later analysis assigned CDR3 sequences along with most-parsimonious VDJ recombination scenarios. In a later analysis, each TCR beta chain was defined by its CDR3 amino acid sequence together with its V-gene family, and reads lacking a unique V-gene family were excluded. In a later analysis, 500 to 700 highly shared, low-generation-probability nucleotide sequences were removed to address suspected cross-contamination and a sequencing artifact. For each public chain, a later analysis derived a clonal expansion index from normalized ranks of inferred template counts within each repertoire. Generation probabilities in a later analysis came from a VDJ recombination model fitted to out-of-frame rearrangements, and those results were checked against IGoR. In a later analysis, hypergeometric tests were used to score TCR-TCR, TCR-HLA and TCR-CMV co-occurrence, with a repertoire-size bias correction applied to TCR pairs. To estimate false discovery rates, a later analysis permuted the HLA or CMV assignments 20 times. In a later analysis, co-occurring TCRs were grouped with DBSCAN, and TCRdist sequence similarity was added when clustering was performed within HLA-allele-positive subsets. For co-occurrence clustering, repertoires with fewer than 30,000 or more than 120,000 public chains were excluded, along with roughly 5 repertoires with anomalous nucleotide sharing. TCRdb's version of the immuneACCESS table is confined to in-frame rearrangements and falls short of the full clone set. An unresolved V gene accounts for under half of the shortfall where checked; the remainder is of unknown origin. V, J and clone size are those of that table, while D and trimming were read from the DNA. This sample has 100,000 to 150,000 clones in its table, and about 78% of those were observed once. The top ten clones comprise roughly 2.7% of the sample.

The germline V gene (reference sequence) provides CDR1 SEHNR and CDR2 FQNEAQ. V is cut back by 4 bases and J by 7 bases, with 7 bases in the junction unmatched. Taken from cysteine to phenylalanine, the CDR3 has 14 residues. The only DNA kept is the CDR3, 42 bases in frame from the first base. Points on this clone: The antigen this receptor binds is unknown. Base qualities are not provided; no much larger clone lies one nucleotide away.

The cohort comprised under 700 healthy bone marrow donors. At the time of sampling, all cohort members were nominally healthy, though unrecorded immune exposures were likely present. CMV serostatus was positive for more than 250 and negative for about 55% of the roughly 670 cohort members, and was not recorded for this donor. A peripheral blood sample was collected from each donor, and TCR beta sequencing was performed on peripheral blood mononuclear cells. The Qiagen DNeasy Blood Extraction Kit was used to extract genomic DNA from the blood cell samples. The clonotype comes from a human donor in good health. Sequenced material: PBMCs. The chain is assembled from TRBV7-9 and TRBJ1-2; TRBD1 matches 9 bases in the middle. The nucleotide sequence is given as TGTGCCAGCAGCTCGGGACAGGGTTTATCTGGCTACACCTTC. This encodes CASSSGQGLSGYTF.